One sample yielded the 17 T cell receptor beta chains listed below, sequenced in a study of shared clonotypes between healthy human individuals. Measured with immunoSEQ multiplex PCR; TCRdb has only the in-frame clones, and not every one. The sample carries about half a million clones, approximately 79% recorded once. The sequenced material came from PBMCs. The receptors stem from a woman aged 40 to 55 in good health. Some clones in this sample may be carry-over from other donors' samples.

The chain carries TRBV28 and TRBJ2-1; 11 bases are shared with TRBD2. CDR3 length: 13 residues. Germline V gives CDR1 MDHEN, CDR2 SYDVKM. The junction had 1 base not matched to a gene; V was cut back by 9 bases and J by 3 bases. Here the CDR3 reads CASGLAGYNEQFF. The DNA of the CDR3 is TGTGCCAGTGGACTAGCGGGCTACAATGAGCAGTTCTTC.

The CDR3 coding sequence is TGTGCCATCAGTGATAAGGGAGGTAGCAATCAGCCCCAGCATTTT. Encoded protein: CAISDKGGSNQPQHF. V usage is TRBV10-3 and J usage is TRBJ1-5; D is unclear. Between the trimmed V and J ends, which lost 3 bases and 0 bases, there was a span of 9 bases. Germline values: CDR1 ENHRY, CDR2 SYGVKD. CDR3 length: 15 amino acids.

This rearrangement joins TRBV29-1 to TRBJ2-3; 11 bases match TRBD2. V trimming: 1 base; J trimming: 0 bases; junction bases outside the gene matches: 6. Germline V gives CDR1 SQVTM, CDR2 ANQGSEA. The CDR3 sequence is 17 residues long. CDR3 residues: CSVEGVLAGGSTDTQYF. The CDR3 DNA sequence: TGCAGCGTTGAAGGCGTTCTAGCGGGAGGAAGCACAGATACGCAGTATTTT.

The chain joins TRBV6-6 to TRBJ1-1, with D tentatively TRBD1 (6 bases). The CDR3 spans 13 residues. With 2 bases removed from V and 9 bases from J, the gap between germline ends came to 13 bases. Per germline, CDR1 MNHNY and CDR2 SVGAGI (reference sequence). CDR3 loop: CASSYGQDSQAFF. CDR3 bases: TGTGCCAGCAGTTACGGGCAGGACAGTCAAGCTTTCTTT.

The gene calls are TRBV6-1 and TRBJ1-5; D is unclear. This CDR3 spans 15 amino acids. Germline V gene sequence: CDR1 MNHNS, CDR2 SASEGT. Trimming removed 1 base from V and 0 bases from J, with 7 bases in between. CDR3: CASSEGGISNQPQHF. Written as DNA, the CDR3 is TGTGCCAGCAGTGAAGGTGGCATTAGCAATCAGCCCCAGCATTTT.

The sample holds one count of this clone. This sequence joins TRBV27 and TRBJ2-5, with 10 nucleotides matching TRBD2. There are 14 residues in the CDR3. V lost 2 bases and J lost 4; bases outside the gene matches: 1. Germline V CDR1 and CDR2: MNHEY, SMNVEV (reference sequence). For the CDR3, the DNA is TGTGCCAGCAGTTTACTAGCGGGAGTAGAGACCCAGTACTTC. Translating gives CASSLLAGVETQYF.

This clone was observed a few times. The chain joins TRBV11-2 to TRBJ1-1; D unresolved. V dropped 0 bases and J dropped 7 bases, with 9 bases sitting between them. The germline CDR1 and CDR2 sequences are SGHAT and FQNNGV. The CDR3 is 13 amino acids. CDR3 DNA: TGTGCCAGCAGCTTAGAGGCCGGTATTGAAGCTTTCTTT. This translates into CASSLEAGIEAFF.

This sequence joins TRBV28 and TRBJ2-7, with D possibly matching TRBD2 (5 bases). CDR1 is MDHEN, CDR2 SYDVKM, per germline. The CDR3 runs to 14 residues. The V end lost 4 bases, the J end lost 7 bases, and 17 bases lay between the germline ends. As DNA, the CDR3 is TGTGCCAGCAGTTCCCCGGCCCGGGGTCTAGAGCAGTACTTC. This sequence encodes CASSSPARGLEQYF.

The J gene is TRBJ1-1, the V gene TRBV5-1, with D unclear. Germline CDR1 SGHRS, CDR2 YFSETQ. V was shortened by 3 bases and J by 1 base, with 10 bases between the two germline ends. The CDR3 extends over 14 amino acids. CDR3 nucleotide sequence: TGCGCCAGCAGCTCAATAGGGAGGAACACTGAAGCTTTCTTT. Its protein is CASSSIGRNTEAFF.

The gene calls are TRBV19 and TRBJ1-2; maybe TRBD1 (5 bases). The CDR3 runs to 13 residues. Germline V gene sequence: CDR1 LNHDA, CDR2 SQIVND (reference sequence). Trimming removed 6 bases from V and 8 bases from J, with 16 bases in between. Here the CDR3 DNA reads TGTGCCAGTAGATGGGGCCGAGGGGAGGGCTACACCTTC. As protein: CASRWGRGEGYTF.

The chain couples TRBV20-1 to TRBJ2-7; D call uncertain. Trimming cost V 3 bases and J 5 bases, with 8 bases left between them. Germline V gene lookup returns CDR1 DFQATT and CDR2 SNEGSKA (reference sequence). The CDR3 covers 11 residues. CDR3 in amino acids: CSASFLHEQYF. The CDR3 nucleotides are TGCAGTGCTAGTTTCCTCCACGAGCAGTACTTC.

The chain links TRBV7-8 to TRBJ2-7; possibly TRBD2 for D (5 bases). This CDR3 spans 15 amino acids. CDR1 is SGHVS, CDR2 FQNEAQ, per germline. V lost 5 bases to trimming and J lost 6 bases, with 20 bases between them. CDR3 protein: CASSTPSSSHLEQYF. The CDR3 nucleotides read TGTGCCAGCAGCACCCCTAGCTCGTCCCATCTCGAGCAGTACTTC.

The chain carries TRBV18 and TRBJ2-1, with 9 bases lining up with TRBD2. With 3 bases clipped from V and 8 bases from J, the junction kept 11 bases outside the gene matches. Germline V lookup: CDR1 KGHSH, CDR2 LQKENI. This CDR3 is 16 amino acids long. DNA for the CDR3: TGTGCCAGCTCACCGCTCGCGGGAGGGCCGGGGGATGAGCAGTTCTTC. Translated, it gives CASSPLAGGPGDEQFF.

This chain connects TRBV7-8 to TRBJ1-4, with D perhaps TRBD1 (6 bases). The CDR3 contains 14 residues. V was pared by 8 bases and J by 0 bases, with 10 bases between. Germline CDR1 SGHVS, CDR2 FQNEAQ. CDR3: CASGRGSTNEKLFF. The CDR3 bases are TGTGCCAGCGGCAGGGGATCAACTAATGAAAAACTGTTTTTT. Drawing the rest from reference TRBV7-8 and TRBJ1-4, the complete variable domain is GAGVSQSPRYKVAKRGQDVALRCDPISGHVSLFWYQQALGQGPEFLTYFQNEAQLDKSGLPSDRFFAERPEGSVSTLKIQRTQQEDSAVYLCASGRGSTNEKLFFGSGTQLSVL.

V usage is TRBV10-3 and J usage is TRBJ1-2, with 10 bases fitting TRBD1. CDR1 ENHRY and CDR2 SYGVKD come from the germline V gene. This CDR3 has 20 amino acids. With 0 bases clipped from V and 4 bases from J, the junction kept 17 bases outside the gene matches. CDR3: CAISESHLTNDRGLRYGYTF. CDR3 in DNA: TGTGCCATCAGTGAGTCACACCTTACTAATGACAGGGGGCTTCGCTATGGCTACACCTTC.

J is TRBJ2-7 and V is TRBV10-3; D may be TRBD1 (6 bases). Germline V gene data show CDR1 as ENHRY and CDR2 as SYGVKD. The CDR3 extends over 13 amino acids. The ends were cut back, 3 bases at V and 3 bases at J, with 9 bases in the middle. The CDR3 spells CAISEQGVYEQYF. For the CDR3, the DNA is TGTGCCATCAGTGAACAGGGAGTCTACGAGCAGTACTTC.

J is TRBJ2-3 and V is TRBV18; D is possibly TRBD1 (6 bases). Trimming stripped 1 base from V and 1 base from J, with 21 bases between. Germline CDR1 reads KGHSH; CDR2 reads LQKENI. The CDR3 totals 19 residues. The CDR3 nucleotides are TGTGCCAGCTCACCACTTACGACGACCGGGACAAGCCGCACAGATACGCAGTATTTT. Translated, it gives CASSPLTTTGTSRTDTQYF.